This TCR beta chain was sequenced for a study of blood T cell repertoires in COVID-19. V dropped 2 bases and J dropped 8 bases, with 12 bases sitting between them. The CDR3 is 14 residues long. CDR1 LNHDA and CDR2 SQIVND come from the germline V gene (reference sequence). The repertoire was sequenced with immunoSEQ multiplex PCR; TCRdb's copy has only in-frame clones and lacks some. This sample yields 15,000 to 20,000 clones, of which roughly nine tenths are seen a single time; approximately 31% belongs to the top ten. Sequencing used peripheral blood. The sequence derives from a woman of 80 years or more with COVID-19, enrolled during active disease. V and J are TRBV19 and TRBJ1-4; no definite D call. In DNA, the CDR3 is TGTGCCAGTAGTATATCACCAACTTCGGAAAAACTGTTTTTT. It encodes CASSISPTSEKLFF.